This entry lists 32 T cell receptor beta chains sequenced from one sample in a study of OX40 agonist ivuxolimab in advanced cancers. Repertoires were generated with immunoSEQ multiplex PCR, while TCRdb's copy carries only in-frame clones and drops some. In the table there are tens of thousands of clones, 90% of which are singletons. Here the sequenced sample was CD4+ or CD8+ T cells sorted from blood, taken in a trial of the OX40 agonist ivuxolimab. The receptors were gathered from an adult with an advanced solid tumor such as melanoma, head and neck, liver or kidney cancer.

The CDR3 spells CASSLGGGLFGYGYTF. The CDR3 DNA follows: TGTGCCAGCAGTTTAGGGGGGGGTCTTTTCGGCTATGGCTACACCTTC. The chain recombines TRBV27 with TRBJ1-2; a possible D gene is TRBD1 (5 bases). Germline V CDR1 and CDR2: MNHEY, SMNVEV (reference sequence). V was clipped by 2 bases and J by 4 bases, with 17 bases between them. The CDR3 sequence is 16 residues long.

In DNA, the CDR3 is TGTGCCTGGGCTCTGGGACACGGCTACGAGCAGTACTTC. This codes for CAWALGHGYEQYF. The chain recombines TRBV30 with TRBJ2-7, with D possibly TRBD1 on 6 matching bases. CDR1 and CDR2 (germline): GTSNPN, SVGIG (reference sequence). CDR3 size: 13 residues. The V gene lost 5 bases and the J gene lost 3 bases, with 14 bases spanning the gap.

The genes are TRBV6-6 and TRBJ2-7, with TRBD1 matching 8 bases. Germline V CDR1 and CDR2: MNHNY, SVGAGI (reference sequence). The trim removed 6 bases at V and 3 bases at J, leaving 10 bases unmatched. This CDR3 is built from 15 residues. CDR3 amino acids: CASRIAGTGVYEQYF. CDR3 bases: TGTGCCAGCAGGATTGCCGGGACAGGAGTCTACGAGCAGTACTTC.

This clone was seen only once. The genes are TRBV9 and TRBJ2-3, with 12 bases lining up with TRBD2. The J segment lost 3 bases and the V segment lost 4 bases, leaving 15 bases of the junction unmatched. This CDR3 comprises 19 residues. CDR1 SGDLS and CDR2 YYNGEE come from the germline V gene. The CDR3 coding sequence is TGTGCCAGCAGCTTAGTCCCACTAGCGGGAGGAGGGGAAACAGATACGCAGTATTTT. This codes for CASSLVPLAGGGETDTQYF. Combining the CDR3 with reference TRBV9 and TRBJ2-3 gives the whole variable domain DSGVTQTPKHLITATGQRVTLRCSPRSGDLSVYWYQQSLDQGLQFLIQYYNGEERAKGNILERFSAQQFPDLHSELNLSSLELGDSALYFCASSLVPLAGGGETDTQYFGPGTRLTVL.

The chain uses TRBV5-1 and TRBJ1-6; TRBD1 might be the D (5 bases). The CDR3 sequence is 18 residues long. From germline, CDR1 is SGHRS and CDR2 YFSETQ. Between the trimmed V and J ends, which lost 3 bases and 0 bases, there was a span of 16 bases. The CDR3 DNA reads TGCGCCAGCAGCTACGATGACAGCCGGAGCTCCTATAATTCACCCCTCCACTTT. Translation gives CASSYDDSRSSYNSPLHF.

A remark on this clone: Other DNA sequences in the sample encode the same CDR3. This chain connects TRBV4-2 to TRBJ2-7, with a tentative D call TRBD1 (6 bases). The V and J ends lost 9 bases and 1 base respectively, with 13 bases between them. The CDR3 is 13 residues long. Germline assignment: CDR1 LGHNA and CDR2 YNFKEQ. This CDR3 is CASALTGSYEQYF. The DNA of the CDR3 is TGTGCCAGTGCGTTGACAGGTTCCTACGAGCAGTACTTC.

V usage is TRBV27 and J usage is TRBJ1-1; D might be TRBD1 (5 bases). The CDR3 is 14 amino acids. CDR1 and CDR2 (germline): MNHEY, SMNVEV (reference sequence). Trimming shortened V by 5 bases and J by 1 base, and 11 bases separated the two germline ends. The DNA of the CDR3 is TGTGCCAGCAGTCAGACAGCTACGAACACTGAAGCTTTCTTT. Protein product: CASSQTATNTEAFF.

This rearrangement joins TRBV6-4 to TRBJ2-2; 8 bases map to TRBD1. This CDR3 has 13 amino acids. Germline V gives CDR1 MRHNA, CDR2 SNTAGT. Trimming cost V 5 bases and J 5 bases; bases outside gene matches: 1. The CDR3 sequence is CASSRQGTGELFF. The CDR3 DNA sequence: TGTGCCAGCAGTAGACAGGGGACCGGGGAGCTGTTTTTT.

The CDR3 reads CASSPGQEPTYEQYF. Here the CDR3 DNA reads TGTGCCAGCAGCCCCGGGCAGGAGCCCACCTACGAGCAGTACTTC. The chain has TRBV9 and TRBJ2-7, with no clear D. CDR1 is SGDLS, CDR2 YYNGEE, per germline. This CDR3 is 15 amino acids long. V was clipped by 4 bases and J by 2 bases, with 16 bases between them.

CDR3 nucleotides: TGTGCCAGTATACAACACTCCACCGGGGAGCTGTTTTTT. Translating gives CASIQHSTGELFF. This chain connects TRBV19 to TRBJ2-2; D gene uncertain. CDR3 length: 13 amino acids. Trimming removed 7 bases at V and 4 bases at J, with 10 bases between. Germline values: CDR1 LNHDA, CDR2 SQIVND (reference sequence).

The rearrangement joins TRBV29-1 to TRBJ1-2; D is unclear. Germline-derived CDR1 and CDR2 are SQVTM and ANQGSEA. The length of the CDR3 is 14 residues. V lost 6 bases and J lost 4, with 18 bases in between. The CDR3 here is CSVYRAAVGYGYTF. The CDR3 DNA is TGCAGCGTATACCGGGCTGCGGTGGGCTATGGCTACACCTTC.

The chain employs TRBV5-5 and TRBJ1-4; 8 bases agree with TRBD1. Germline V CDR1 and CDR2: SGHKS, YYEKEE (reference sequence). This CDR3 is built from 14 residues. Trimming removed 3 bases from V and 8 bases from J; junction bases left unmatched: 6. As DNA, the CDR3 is TGTGCCAGCAGCTACGACAGGGGAGACGAAAAACTGTTTTTT. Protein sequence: CASSYDRGDEKLFF.

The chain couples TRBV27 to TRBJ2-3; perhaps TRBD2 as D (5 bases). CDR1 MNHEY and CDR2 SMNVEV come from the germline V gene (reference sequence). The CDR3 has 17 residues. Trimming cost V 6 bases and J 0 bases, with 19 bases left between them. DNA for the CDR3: TGTGCCAGCAGCCCTTTGGGGAGACGTATGAGCACAGATACGCAGTATTTT. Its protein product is CASSPLGRRMSTDTQYF.

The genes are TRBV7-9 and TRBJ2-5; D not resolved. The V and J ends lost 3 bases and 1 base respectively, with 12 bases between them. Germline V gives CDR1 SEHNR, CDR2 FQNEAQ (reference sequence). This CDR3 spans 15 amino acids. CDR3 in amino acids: CASSFHETLQETQYF. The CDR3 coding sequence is TGTGCCAGCAGCTTTCATGAAACCCTCCAAGAGACCCAGTACTTC.

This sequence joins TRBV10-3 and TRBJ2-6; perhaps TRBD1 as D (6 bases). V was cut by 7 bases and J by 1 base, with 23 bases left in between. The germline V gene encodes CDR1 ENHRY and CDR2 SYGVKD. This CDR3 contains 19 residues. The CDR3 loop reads CAITRDLGHTPSGANVLTF. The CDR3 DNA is TGTGCCATCACCAGAGATCTGGGACATACCCCTTCTGGGGCCAACGTCCTGACTTTC.

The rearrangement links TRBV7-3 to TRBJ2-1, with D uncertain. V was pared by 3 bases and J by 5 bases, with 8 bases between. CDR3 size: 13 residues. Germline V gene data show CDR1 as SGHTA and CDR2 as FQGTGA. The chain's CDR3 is CASSFPGDNEQFF. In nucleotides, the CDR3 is TGTGCCAGCAGCTTTCCCGGAGACAATGAGCAGTTCTTC.

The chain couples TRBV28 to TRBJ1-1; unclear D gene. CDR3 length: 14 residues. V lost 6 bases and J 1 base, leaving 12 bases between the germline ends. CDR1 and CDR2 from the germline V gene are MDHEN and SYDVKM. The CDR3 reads CASSPTARNTEAFF. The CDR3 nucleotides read TGTGCCAGCAGCCCTACAGCGAGGAACACTGAAGCTTTCTTT.

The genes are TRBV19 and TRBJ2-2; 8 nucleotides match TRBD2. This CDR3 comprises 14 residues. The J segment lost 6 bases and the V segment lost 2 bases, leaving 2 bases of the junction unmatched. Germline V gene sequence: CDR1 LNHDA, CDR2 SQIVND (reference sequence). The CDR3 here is CASSIIGGAGELFF. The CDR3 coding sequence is TGTGCCAGTAGTATAATCGGGGGGGCCGGGGAGCTGTTTTTT. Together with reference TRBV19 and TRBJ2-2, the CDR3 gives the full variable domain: DGGITQSPKYLFRKEGQNVTLSCEQNLNHDAMYWYRQDPGQGLRLIYYSQIVNDFQKGDIAEGYSVSREKKESFPLTVTSAQKNPTAFYLCASSIIGGAGELFFGEGSRLTVL.

Here the CDR3 DNA reads TGTGCCAGCAGTTACCGGGACAGGGGCTACAATGAGCAGTTCTTC. It is translated as CASSYRDRGYNEQFF. This chain links TRBV2 with TRBJ2-1; TRBD1 aligns across 10 bases. Per germline, CDR1 SNHLY and CDR2 FYNNEI. The CDR3 is 15 amino acids. The J segment lost 3 bases and the V segment lost 5 bases, leaving 4 bases of the junction unmatched.

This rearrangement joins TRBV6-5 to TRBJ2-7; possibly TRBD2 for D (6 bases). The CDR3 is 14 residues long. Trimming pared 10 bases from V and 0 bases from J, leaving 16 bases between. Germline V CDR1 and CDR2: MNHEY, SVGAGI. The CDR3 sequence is CATTPSASSYEQYF. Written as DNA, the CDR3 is TGTGCCACCACCCCTAGCGCCAGCTCCTACGAGCAGTACTTC.

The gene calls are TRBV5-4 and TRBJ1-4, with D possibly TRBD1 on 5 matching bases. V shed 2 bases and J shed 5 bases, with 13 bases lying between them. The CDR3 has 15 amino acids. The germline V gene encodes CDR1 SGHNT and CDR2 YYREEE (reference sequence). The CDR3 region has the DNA TGTGCCAGCAGCTTTGCCGCTGACAGCAATGAAAAACTGTTTTTT. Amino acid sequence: CASSFAADSNEKLFF.

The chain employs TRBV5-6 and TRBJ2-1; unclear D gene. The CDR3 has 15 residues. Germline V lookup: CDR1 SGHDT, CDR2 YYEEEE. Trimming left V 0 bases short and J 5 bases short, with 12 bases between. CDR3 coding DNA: TGTGCCAGCAGCTTGGACATGTCGAGTGACAATGAGCAGTTCTTC. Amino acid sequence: CASSLDMSSDNEQFF.

In DNA, the CDR3 is TGTGCCAGCAGCGTAGGAGTTGGTGGGGGTGGCTACACCTTC. It encodes CASSVGVGGGGYTF. This chain uses TRBV9 with TRBJ1-2; perhaps TRBD1 as D (5 bases). Germline CDR1 and CDR2: SGDLS and YYNGEE. V was cut by 0 bases and J by 7 bases, with 13 bases left in between. The CDR3 is 14 amino acids.

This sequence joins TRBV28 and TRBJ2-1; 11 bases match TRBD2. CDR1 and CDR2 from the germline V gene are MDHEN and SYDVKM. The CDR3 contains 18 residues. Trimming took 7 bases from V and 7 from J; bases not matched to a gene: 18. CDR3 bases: TGTGCCAGCACCACTTTGGGGGTAGCGGGAGGGCCGGGGAATGAGCAGTTCTTC. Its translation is CASTTLGVAGGPGNEQFF.

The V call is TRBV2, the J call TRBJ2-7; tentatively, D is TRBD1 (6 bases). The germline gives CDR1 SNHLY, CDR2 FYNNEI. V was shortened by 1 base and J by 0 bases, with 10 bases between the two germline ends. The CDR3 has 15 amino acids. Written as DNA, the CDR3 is TGTGCCAGCAGTGAAGGCCGGGACACCTCCTACGAGCAGTACTTC. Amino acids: CASSEGRDTSYEQYF.

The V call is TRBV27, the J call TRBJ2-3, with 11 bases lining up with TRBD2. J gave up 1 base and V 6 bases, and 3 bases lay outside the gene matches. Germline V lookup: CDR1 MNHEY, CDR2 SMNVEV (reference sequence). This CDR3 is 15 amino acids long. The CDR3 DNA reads TGTGCCAGCAGCCCGGGACTAGCGGGCACAGATACGCAGTATTTT. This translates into CASSPGLAGTDTQYF.

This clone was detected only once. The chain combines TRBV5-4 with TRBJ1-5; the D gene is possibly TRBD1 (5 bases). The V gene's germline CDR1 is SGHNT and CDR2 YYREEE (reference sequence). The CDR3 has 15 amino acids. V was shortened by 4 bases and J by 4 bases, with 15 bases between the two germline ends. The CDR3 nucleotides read TGTGCCAGCAGCCTGTCGGCAGGGAGAAATCAGCCCCAGCATTTT. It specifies CASSLSAGRNQPQHF.

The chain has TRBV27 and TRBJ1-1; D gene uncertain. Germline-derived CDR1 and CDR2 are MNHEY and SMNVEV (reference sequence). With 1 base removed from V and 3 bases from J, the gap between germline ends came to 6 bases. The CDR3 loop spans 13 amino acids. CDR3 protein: CASSLYPDTEAFF. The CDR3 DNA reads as TGTGCCAGCAGTTTATATCCAGACACTGAAGCTTTCTTT.

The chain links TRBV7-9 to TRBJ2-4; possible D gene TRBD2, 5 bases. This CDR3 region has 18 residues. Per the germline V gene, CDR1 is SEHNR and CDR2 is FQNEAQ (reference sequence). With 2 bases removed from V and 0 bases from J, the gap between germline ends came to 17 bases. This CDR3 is CASSLIDRETIAKNIQYF. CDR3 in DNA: TGTGCCAGCAGCTTAATAGACCGGGAAACTATAGCCAAAAACATTCAGTACTTC.

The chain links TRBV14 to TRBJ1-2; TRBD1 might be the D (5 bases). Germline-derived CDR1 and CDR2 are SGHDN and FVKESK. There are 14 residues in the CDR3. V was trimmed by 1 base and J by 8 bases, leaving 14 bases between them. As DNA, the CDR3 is TGTGCCAGCAGCCAAGTATCCGGGACGGTGGGCTACACCTTC. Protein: CASSQVSGTVGYTF.

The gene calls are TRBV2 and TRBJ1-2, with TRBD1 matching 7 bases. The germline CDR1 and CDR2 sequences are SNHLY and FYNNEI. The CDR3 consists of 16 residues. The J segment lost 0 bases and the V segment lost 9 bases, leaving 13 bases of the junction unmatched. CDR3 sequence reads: CARIGTDKPPNYGYTF. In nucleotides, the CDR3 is TGTGCCAGGATCGGGACAGACAAACCCCCTAACTATGGCTACACCTTC.

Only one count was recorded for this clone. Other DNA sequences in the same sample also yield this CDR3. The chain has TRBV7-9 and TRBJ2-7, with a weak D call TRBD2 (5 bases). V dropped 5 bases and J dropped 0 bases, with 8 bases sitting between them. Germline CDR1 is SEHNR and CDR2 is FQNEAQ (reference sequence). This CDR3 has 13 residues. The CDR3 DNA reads TGTGCCAGCAGCCCCAGCGGCTCCTACGAGCAGTACTTC. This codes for CASSPSGSYEQYF.